The 25 T cell receptor beta chains below come from one sample, sequenced in a study of blood T cell repertoires in COVID-19. Method: immunoSEQ multiplex PCR; TCRdb's copy keeps in-frame clones and lacks some. The sample includes over 250,000 clones, about nine tenths of them seen just once. Sequenced input: PBMCs or T cells enriched from blood (not recorded which). The receptors here all came from a woman aged 45 to 65 who had recovered from COVID-19.

This clone was seen a single time. The chain recombines TRBV29-1 with TRBJ2-3, with TRBD2 as a possible D gene (6 bases). This CDR3 is built from 16 residues. V dropped 1 base and J dropped 3 bases, with 17 bases sitting between them. Per the germline V gene, CDR1 is SQVTM and CDR2 is ANQGSEA. The CDR3 loop is CSVEGGLTMGTDTQYF. In DNA, the CDR3 is TGCAGCGTTGAAGGCGGACTAACCATGGGGACAGATACGCAGTATTTT.

The chain joins TRBV5-8 to TRBJ1-5, with TRBD1 identical over 8 bases. Germline lookup yields CDR1 SGHTS and CDR2 YDEGEE. The CDR3 length is 14 residues. V shed 1 base and J 12 bases; nucleotides not matched to a gene: 9. The CDR3 region is CASSLNRGLEGQHF. The CDR3 nucleotides are TGTGCCAGCAGCTTGAACAGGGGGTTGGAAGGCCAGCATTTT.

This clone showed up just once. This chain joins TRBV6-2 or TRBV6-3 and TRBJ1-1; 8 positions match TRBD1. Trimming at V came to 6 bases and at J to 11 bases, leaving 8 bases not matched to a gene. The length of the CDR3 is 12 residues. Per the germline V gene, CDR1 is MNHEY and CDR2 is SVGEGT. CDR3 nucleotide sequence: TGTGCCAGCAGCCTTGGACAGGGTCGCGCTTTCTTT. Translated: CASSLGQGRAFF.

This sequence joins TRBV18 and TRBJ1-1; 8 bases align to TRBD1. Trimming removed 4 bases from V and 0 bases from J; junction bases left unmatched: 7. The CDR3 loop spans 16 amino acids. CDR1 is KGHSH and CDR2 is LQKENI in the germline V gene. The CDR3 coding sequence is TGTGCCAGCTCACGGAACAGGGACAGGATGAACACTGAAGCTTTCTTT. It yields the protein CASSRNRDRMNTEAFF.

This chain links TRBV30 with TRBJ1-2; 9 bases align to TRBD1. With 1 base clipped from V and 5 bases from J, the junction kept 8 bases outside the gene matches. Germline CDR1 and CDR2: GTSNPN and SVGIG (reference sequence). The CDR3 length is 15 residues. CDR3 amino acids: CAWSDPNRGQYGYTF. The CDR3 nucleotides are TGTGCCTGGAGTGATCCGAACAGGGGGCAATATGGCTACACCTTC.

The V call is TRBV15, the J call TRBJ2-1; 10 positions agree with TRBD1. The CDR3 has 15 amino acids. Unmatched junction bases numbered 4, after V lost 1 base and J lost 7 bases. Germline CDR1 is LNHNV and CDR2 is YYDKDF (reference sequence). In nucleotides, the CDR3 is TGTGCCACCAGCAGAGGTGGGACAGGGGATAATGAGCAGTTCTTC. Its translation: CATSRGGTGDNEQFF.

The CDR3 sequence is CASSIDATGLGGYTF. The CDR3 nucleotides read TGTGCCAGTAGTATAGATGCGACAGGACTGGGCGGCTACACCTTC. The chain combines TRBV19 with TRBJ1-2, with TRBD1 as a possible D gene (6 bases). CDR3 length: 15 amino acids. Trimming shortened V by 0 bases and J by 8 bases, and 16 bases separated the two germline ends. Looked up from germline, CDR1 is LNHDA and CDR2 is SQIVND (reference sequence).

This clone was found once. The chain has TRBV18 and TRBJ2-3; 7 positions match TRBD2. V shed 6 bases, J shed 2 bases, and the junction held 8 bases outside the gene matches. The CDR3 covers 15 residues. Germline CDR1 is KGHSH and CDR2 is LQKENI. Here the CDR3 reads CASSPGGDITDTQYF. As DNA, the CDR3 is TGTGCCAGCTCCCCTGGGGGGGATATCACAGATACGCAGTATTTT.

V usage is TRBV3-1 (or the pseudogene TRBV3-2) and J usage is TRBJ2-1, with TRBD2 matching over 9 bases. Germline V gene sequence: CDR1 LGHDT, CDR2 YNNKEL (reference sequence). V lost 2 bases and J lost 4; bases outside the gene matches: 6. This CDR3 contains 16 residues. The CDR3 coding sequence is TGTGCCAGCAGCCAACTAGCGGGAAATACTTACAATGAGCAGTTCTTC. Translated: CASSQLAGNTYNEQFF.

The V gene is TRBV2, the J gene TRBJ2-3; D is possibly TRBD1 (6 bases). This CDR3 is built from 15 residues. Trimming removed 6 bases from V and 2 bases from J, with 15 bases in between. Germline values: CDR1 SNHLY, CDR2 FYNNEI. The CDR3 spells CASRMTGTHTDTQYF. CDR3 DNA sequence: TGTGCCAGCAGGATGACAGGAACCCACACAGATACGCAGTATTTT.

This chain connects TRBV9 to TRBJ2-1; TRBD1 is a possible D gene (6 bases). V lost 7 bases and J 2 bases, leaving 10 bases between the germline ends. Looked up from germline, CDR1 is SGDLS and CDR2 is YYNGEE. This CDR3 has 13 residues. The CDR3 DNA reads TGTGCCAGCGCGGCAGGGGCCTACAATGAGCAGTTCTTC. It is translated as CASAAGAYNEQFF. Complete variable domain (other parts from reference TRBV9 and TRBJ2-1): DSGVTQTPKHLITATGQRVTLRCSPRSGDLSVYWYQQSLDQGLQFLIQYYNGEERAKGNILERFSAQQFPDLHSELNLSSLELGDSALYFCASAAGAYNEQFFGPGTRLTVL.

The chain recombines TRBV28 with TRBJ1-3, with a tentative D call TRBD1 (5 bases). V lost 0 bases and J 2 bases, leaving 8 bases between the germline ends. The CDR3 covers 15 residues. CDR1 is MDHEN, CDR2 SYDVKM, per germline. CDR3 bases: TGTGCCAGCAGTTTATGGAGCAGGGCTGGAAACACCATATATTTT. This gives the protein CASSLWSRAGNTIYF. Complete variable domain (other parts from reference TRBV28 and TRBJ1-3): DVKVTQSSRYLVKRTGEKVFLECVQDMDHENMFWYRQDPGLGLRLIYFSYDVKMKEKGDIPEGYSVSREKKERFSLILESASTNQTSMYLCASSLWSRAGNTIYFGEGSWLTVV.

V usage is TRBV18 and J usage is TRBJ2-1; 10 bases are a match to TRBD2. V shed 5 bases, J shed 3 bases, and the junction held 1 base outside the gene matches. The V gene's germline CDR1 is KGHSH and CDR2 LQKENI. This CDR3 comprises 14 residues. CDR3 protein: CASSTSGIYNEQFF. In DNA, the CDR3 is TGTGCCAGCTCAACTAGCGGGATCTACAATGAGCAGTTCTTC.

This rearrangement joins TRBV24-1 to TRBJ2-3, with TRBD2 matching 7 bases. Germline V gene sequence: CDR1 KGHDR, CDR2 SFDVKD. This CDR3 has 13 residues. The V and J ends lost 9 bases and 2 bases, in that order; junction bases with no gene match: 4. The CDR3 DNA is TGTGCCACCTCAGGGAGGGACACAGATACGCAGTATTTT. Amino acids: CATSGRDTDTQYF.

The chain couples TRBV28 to TRBJ2-3, with D perhaps TRBD1 (5 bases). The CDR3 runs 16 residues. Between the trimmed V and J ends, which lost 2 bases and 0 bases, there was a span of 12 bases. From germline, CDR1 is MDHEN and CDR2 SYDVKM. In DNA form, the CDR3 reads TGTGCCAGCAGTTTACAGGGAAGTGCTAGCACAGATACGCAGTATTTT. The encoded protein is CASSLQGSASTDTQYF.

This chain joins TRBV7-9 and TRBJ1-1, with TRBD1 matching 8 bases. CDR1 is SEHNR, CDR2 FQNEAQ, per germline (reference sequence). V gave up 3 bases and J gave up 2 bases; unmatched junction bases: 5. The CDR3 is made up of 15 amino acids. CDR3 nucleotide sequence: TGTGCCAGCAGCTTGACCGGGACAGGTAACACTGAAGCTTTCTTT. Amino acids: CASSLTGTGNTEAFF.

V usage is TRBV11-3 and J usage is TRBJ2-1; the D is unclear. The CDR3 runs 12 residues. The V and J ends lost 2 bases and 10 bases respectively, with 9 bases between them. Germline V gene sequence: CDR1 SGHNT, CDR2 YENEEA. The CDR3 is CASSLSVREQFF. The CDR3 nucleotides read TGTGCCAGCAGCTTAAGCGTAAGAGAGCAGTTCTTC.

V usage is TRBV4-3 and J usage is TRBJ2-7; TRBD1 matches at 9 bases. The V gene's germline CDR1 is LGHNA and CDR2 YSLEER. This CDR3 contains 15 residues. Trimming at V came to 0 bases and at J to 6 bases, leaving 6 bases not matched to a gene. Here the CDR3 reads CASSQEGTGPSEQYF. The CDR3 bases are TGCGCCAGCAGCCAAGAGGGGACAGGGCCGTCCGAGCAGTACTTC.

In this sample, this clone turned up a few times. The V call is TRBV2, the J call TRBJ1-2, with a tentative D call TRBD1 (5 bases). V was clipped by 5 bases and J by 5 bases, with 18 bases between them. The V gene's germline CDR1 is SNHLY and CDR2 FYNNEI. There are 15 residues in the CDR3. The CDR3 reads CASSTRQQTLYGYTF. In nucleotides, the CDR3 is TGTGCCAGCAGTACACGACAGCAAACACTTTATGGCTACACCTTC.

V and J are TRBV11-2 and TRBJ1-1; D possibly corresponds to TRBD1 (5 bases). V was cut by 0 bases and J by 5 bases, with 10 bases left in between. Germline V CDR1 and CDR2: SGHAT, FQNNGV. The CDR3 extends over 14 amino acids. The CDR3 region is CASSLDGAGTEAFF. For the CDR3, the DNA is TGTGCCAGCAGCTTAGATGGGGCAGGGACTGAAGCTTTCTTT.

The table lists this clone with a few counts. Other nucleotide sequences from this sample produce the same CDR3. The genes are TRBV28 and TRBJ1-5; 7 positions agree with TRBD1. Looked up from germline, CDR1 is MDHEN and CDR2 is SYDVKM. V dropped 6 bases and J dropped 7; count of bases not matched to a gene: 12. This CDR3 contains 15 residues. For the CDR3, the DNA is TGTGCCAGCAGCACCACCCGACAGGGCGGACAGCCCCAGCATTTT. It yields the protein CASSTTRQGGQPQHF.

V is TRBV5-6 and J is TRBJ2-7, with D maybe TRBD1 (5 bases). This CDR3 region has 14 residues. CDR1 SGHDT and CDR2 YYEEEE come from the germline V gene. The V and J ends lost 1 base and 3 bases respectively, with 11 bases between them. The CDR3 DNA follows: TGTGCCAGCAGCTTGAGACAGAAAAACTACGAGCAGTACTTC. Translated: CASSLRQKNYEQYF. The full variable domain, with the rest looked up from reference TRBV5-6 and TRBJ2-7, is DAGVTQSPTHLIKTRGQQVTLRCSPKSGHDTVSWYQQALGQGPQFIFQYYEEEERQRGNFPDRFSGHQFPNYSSELNVNALLLGDSALYLCASSLRQKNYEQYFGPGTRLTVT.

The chain employs TRBV5-1 and TRBJ1-1; D call uncertain. CDR1 and CDR2 (germline): SGHRS, YFSETQ. The CDR3 extends over 17 amino acids. V lost 0 bases and J 1 base, leaving 16 bases between the germline ends. The CDR3 DNA is TGCGCCAGCAGCTTGGGACTTCAAACCCCGCCGAACACTGAAGCTTTCTTT. This codes for CASSLGLQTPPNTEAFF.

The V and J genes are TRBV5-3 and TRBJ2-7; TRBD2 matches at 13 bases. TRBV5-3 is known as an ORF, though its function is uncertain. Trimming took 0 bases from V and 4 from J; bases not matched to a gene: 1. The CDR3 loop spans 15 amino acids. CDR3 sequence reads: CARSLGTSGSYEQYF. The CDR3 nucleotides are TGTGCCAGAAGCTTGGGGACTAGCGGGAGTTACGAGCAGTACTTC.

The table lists this clone with a count of one. The chain is built from TRBV7-2 and TRBJ2-5, with D tentatively TRBD2 (6 bases). The germline CDR1 and CDR2 sequences are SGHTA and FQGNSA. Trimming took off 5 bases at V and 4 bases at J, with 17 bases between the two ends. The CDR3 consists of 15 residues. CDR3 residues: CASSIRTGGAETQYF. The CDR3 DNA follows: TGTGCCAGCAGCATACGGACCGGGGGAGCAGAGACCCAGTACTTC. Filled out from reference TRBV7-2 and TRBJ2-5, the complete variable domain reads GAGVSQSPSNKVTEKGKDVELRCDPISGHTALYWYRQSLGQGLEFLIYFQGNSAPDKSGLPSDRFSAERTGGSVSTLTIQRTQQEDSAVYLCASSIRTGGAETQYFGPGTRLLVL.